This T cell receptor beta chain emerged from a study of cytomegalovirus exposure and HLA in healthy donors. About the research overall: Previous work identified 120 million or so unique TCR beta sequences from around 200 million T cells. Study outcomes and limitations: It was confirmed in vitro that a few of the CMV-associated chains were specific for CMV antigens.

V was pared by 3 bases and J by 6 bases, with 15 bases between. The CDR3 has 14 residues. From germline, CDR1 is SGHTA and CDR2 FQGNSA. Use of 60 Vbeta and 13 Jbeta primers characterized the PCR. Data came from immunoSEQ multiplex PCR; TCRdb stores just in-frame clones and leaves some out. The table shows more than 95,000 clones, with 75% occurring only once. A note on this clone: Its specificity is not known.

Source material: PBMCs. The rearrangement joins TRBV7-2 to TRBJ2-7, with D uncertain. The receptor's source is a woman aged 45-60 years in good health and CMV-seronegative. The CDR3 loop is CASSFRPGPGEQYF. CDR3 DNA sequence: TGTGCCAGCAGCTTCCGCCCGGGTCCGGGCGAGCAGTACTTC.